The next 5 T cell receptor beta chains were all read from a single sample in a study of CD8+ T cells in alopecia areata. The sequencing template was cDNA reverse transcribed from extracted RNA. Profiling relied on immunoSEQ multiplex PCR, and the TCRdb table lists in-frame clones only, not all of them. In the table there are more than 90,000 clones, 35% to 40% of which are singletons. What was sequenced was CD4+ T cells sorted from blood. The source is a human donor with alopecia areata.

The gene calls are TRBV29-1 and TRBJ2-7; a possible D gene is TRBD1 (5 bases). The V end lost 1 base, the J end lost 4 bases, and 11 bases lay between the germline ends. The CDR3 length is 13 residues. Germline values: CDR1 SQVTM, CDR2 ANQGSEA. The chain's CDR3 is CSVEVGRDYEQYF. Here the CDR3 DNA reads TGCAGCGTTGAAGTTGGCAGGGATTACGAGCAGTACTTC.

On this clone: The CDR3 does not close with the conserved phenylalanine or tryptophan, likely indicating a read error. It is unclear where the CDR3 begins or ends on the DNA, so no DNA is shown, and the CDR3 is as TCRdb lists it. The rearrangement links TRBV20-1 to TRBJ1-5. Inclusive of both ends, the CDR3 amounts to 8 amino acids. Germline loops: CDR1 DFQATT, CDR2 SNEGSKA (reference sequence). The CDR3 sequence is CSAHPEPQ.

This clone has just a few counts. The rearrangement uses TRBV7-9 and TRBJ2-1, with D unclear. The CDR3 spans 14 residues. The V and J ends lost 1 base and 6 bases respectively, with 10 bases between them. Germline lookup yields CDR1 SEHNR and CDR2 FQNEAQ (reference sequence). The CDR3 DNA is TGTGCCAGCAGCTTAGAACGCCCGAGCAATGAGCAGTTCTTC. Amino acids: CASSLERPSNEQFF.

This clone was detected only once. The chain links TRBV15 to TRBJ2-1; 9 bases are a match to TRBD2. Germline V gene data show CDR1 as LNHNV and CDR2 as YYDKDF (reference sequence). V gave up 3 bases and J gave up 8 bases; unmatched junction bases: 8. The CDR3 is made up of 15 amino acids. Written as DNA, the CDR3 is TGTGCCACCAGCAGGACTAGCGGAGCCCCATATGAGCAGTTCTTC. Residues: CATSRTSGAPYEQFF. The variable domain in full, completed from reference TRBV15 and TRBJ2-1, reads DAMVIQNPRYQVTQFGKPVTLSCSQTLNHNVMYWYQQKSSQAPKLLFHYYDKDFNNEADTPDNFQSRRPNTSFCFLDIRSPGLGDTAMYLCATSRTSGAPYEQFFGPGTRLTVL.

The gene calls are TRBV27 and TRBJ1-2; 10 nucleotides line up with TRBD1. Per the germline V gene, CDR1 is MNHEY and CDR2 is SMNVEV (reference sequence). Trimming at V came to 3 bases and at J to 8 bases, leaving 18 bases not matched to a gene. CDR3 length: 18 amino acids. Written as DNA, the CDR3 is TGTGCCAGCAGTTTCGCCACCCTCACCGGGACAGGGGTATTCGGCTACACCTTC. Translating gives CASSFATLTGTGVFGYTF.